The next 21 T cell receptor beta chains were all read from a single sample in a study of blood T cell repertoires in COVID-19. Repertoires were generated with immunoSEQ multiplex PCR, while TCRdb's copy carries only in-frame clones and drops some. The sample shows 200,000 to 300,000 clones, under 85% of them seen only once. What was sequenced was peripheral blood. All receptors derive from a man under 40 who had recovered from COVID-19.

Here the CDR3 reads CASQALAGTNTGELFF. CDR3 in DNA: TGCGCCAGCCAGGCACTAGCGGGGACGAACACCGGGGAGCTGTTTTTT. The chain is built from TRBV5-1 and TRBJ2-2; 10 nucleotides agree with TRBD2. The CDR3 length is 16 residues. Germline V gives CDR1 SGHRS, CDR2 YFSETQ. V was clipped by 7 bases and J by 0 bases; unmatched bases: 6.

This clone was counted a few times. The chain combines TRBV2 with TRBJ1-2; 8 bases match TRBD1. Germline CDR1 SNHLY, CDR2 FYNNEI. The J segment lost 7 bases and the V segment lost 6 bases, leaving 7 bases of the junction unmatched. The CDR3 consists of 13 residues. The CDR3 region has the DNA TGTGCCAGCAGGGACAGGGTAGGAGGTGGCTACACCTTC. This translates into CASRDRVGGGYTF. The full variable domain, its missing parts supplied by reference TRBV2 and TRBJ1-2, is EPEVTQTPSHQVTQMGQEVILRCVPISNHLYFYWYRQILGQKVEFLVSFYNNEISEKSEIFDDQFSVERPDGSNFTLKIRSTKLEDSAMYFCASRDRVGGGYTFGSGTRLTVV.

This chain links TRBV9 with TRBJ2-1; 9 bases fit TRBD1. Germline V gives CDR1 SGDLS, CDR2 YYNGEE. This CDR3 region has 14 residues. V was clipped by 3 bases and J by 9 bases; unmatched bases: 7. Here the CDR3 DNA reads TGTGCCAGCAGCGCAGGGACAGGGTTCGGTGAGCAGTTCTTC. It specifies CASSAGTGFGEQFF.

The chain links TRBV25-1 to TRBJ2-7; TRBD1 matches at 8 bases. With V trimmed by 4 bases and J by 6 bases, 5 bases remained unmatched. Germline V gene data show CDR1 as MGHDK and CDR2 as SYGVNS. CDR3 length: 13 amino acids. Written as DNA, the CDR3 is TGTGCCAGCAGTGGGACAGGGTCGGGCGAGCAGTACTTC. This gives the protein CASSGTGSGEQYF.

This chain uses TRBV12-5 with TRBJ2-1, with 7 bases fitting TRBD1. CDR3 size: 17 residues. Germline CDR1 reads LGHNT; CDR2 reads FRNRAP. The V segment lost 1 base and the J segment 4 bases; nucleotides outside the gene matches: 10. The CDR3 nucleotides read TGTGCTAGTGGTTTGGCGAAGGGGGCTGTGGGTTACAATGAGCAGTTCTTC. This codes for CASGLAKGAVGYNEQFF.

In DNA form, the CDR3 reads TGTGCCGCCGCCGGGACAGCTAACTATGGCTACACCTTC. Amino acids: CAAAGTANYGYTF. This rearrangement joins TRBV10-3 to TRBJ1-2; TRBD1 aligns across 7 bases. Germline CDR1 reads ENHRY; CDR2 reads SYGVKD. V trimming: 11 bases; J trimming: 0 bases; junction bases outside the gene matches: 6. The CDR3 length is 13 residues.

Turning to this clone: At one boundary the junction diverges from the germline segment, which might be a read error. The chain couples TRBV7-6 to TRBJ1-2; 7 positions match TRBD1. The CDR3 totals 14 residues. Germline V gives CDR1 SGHVS, CDR2 FNYEAQ. In DNA, the CDR3 is TGTGCCAGCAGCTCAAGGGGACAGCCCTATCGCTACACCTTC. This encodes CASSSRGQPYRYTF.

The rearrangement joins TRBV6-5 to TRBJ1-5; D remains unclear. The V and J ends lost 6 bases and 3 bases respectively, with 6 bases between them. The CDR3 spans 12 residues. Germline V CDR1 and CDR2: MNHEY, SVGAGI. CDR3 DNA: TGTGCCAGCAGACAGACCAATCAGCCCCAGCATTTT. This codes for CASRQTNQPQHF.

This sequence joins TRBV14 and TRBJ1-1, with D uncertain. The germline V and J ends were trimmed by 0 bases and 3 bases, with 14 bases remaining between them. The CDR3 extends over 16 amino acids. CDR1 is SGHDN, CDR2 FVKESK, per germline. The CDR3 spells CASSQEFLWEDTEAFF. In DNA form, the CDR3 reads TGTGCCAGCAGCCAAGAATTCCTTTGGGAGGACACTGAAGCTTTCTTT.

This sequence joins TRBV5-1 and TRBJ2-3; no firm D call. Trimming took 2 bases from V and 3 from J, leaving 13 bases between them. There are 15 residues in the CDR3. CDR1 SGHRS and CDR2 YFSETQ come from the germline V gene. The CDR3 reads CASSFGAPQTDTQYF. CDR3 coding DNA: TGCGCCAGCAGCTTCGGAGCGCCTCAAACAGATACGCAGTATTTT.

V is TRBV29-1 and J is TRBJ2-7; 10 bases are a match to TRBD2. This CDR3 has 17 amino acids. The V gene's germline CDR1 is SQVTM and CDR2 ANQGSEA. The trim removed 4 bases at V and 6 bases at J, leaving 18 bases unmatched. The CDR3 region has the DNA TGCAGCGTTGGCGAGGGACTAGCGAGAGTTAGAGGGGGCGAGCAGTACTTC. As protein: CSVGEGLARVRGGEQYF.

This chain links TRBV18 with TRBJ1-1; 12 positions match TRBD1. The CDR3 sequence is 15 residues long. V gave up 3 bases and J gave up 6 bases; unmatched junction bases: 5. Germline V gene data show CDR1 as KGHSH and CDR2 as LQKENI. This CDR3 reads CASSPGQGARAEAFF. In nucleotides, the CDR3 is TGTGCCAGCTCACCGGGACAGGGGGCGCGAGCTGAAGCTTTCTTT.

This CDR3 reads CASSPGGVAKNIQYF. The DNA for the CDR3 is TGTGCCAGCTCACCGGGCGGGGTAGCCAAAAACATTCAGTACTTC. The chain employs TRBV18 and TRBJ2-4; possible D gene TRBD2, 6 bases. Germline assignment: CDR1 KGHSH and CDR2 LQKENI. V was cut by 3 bases and J by 0 bases, with 9 bases left in between. The CDR3 sequence is 15 residues long.

The V and J genes are TRBV6-5 and TRBJ2-5, with a possible D match to TRBD2 (5 bases). Germline-derived CDR1 and CDR2 are MNHEY and SVGAGI. This CDR3 region has 16 residues. Trimming removed 0 bases from V and 0 bases from J, with 11 bases in between. As DNA, the CDR3 is TGTGCCAGCAGTTACTCGAGGGCGCGATACCAAGAGACCCAGTACTTC. This codes for CASSYSRARYQETQYF.

The V and J genes are TRBV5-4 and TRBJ2-2; possibly TRBD1 for D (6 bases). The CDR3 totals 13 residues. V shed 4 bases and J shed 8 bases, with 12 bases lying between them. CDR1 is SGHNT and CDR2 is YYREEE in the germline V gene (reference sequence). The CDR3 region has the DNA TGTGCCAGCAGCCGGGCAGGGGAGGGGGAGCTGTTTTTT. It specifies CASSRAGEGELFF.

This chain links TRBV18 with TRBJ2-7; D is undetermined. This CDR3 is built from 13 residues. CDR1 is KGHSH and CDR2 is LQKENI in the germline V gene. The V and J ends lost 2 bases and 7 bases respectively, with 12 bases between them. The chain's CDR3 is CASSPGLGREQYV. In nucleotides, the CDR3 is TGTGCCAGCTCACCAGGGCTCGGCCGGGAGCAGTACGTC.

V and J are TRBV14 and TRBJ2-3, with D maybe TRBD2 (7 bases). Germline lookup yields CDR1 SGHDN and CDR2 FVKESK. Between the trimmed V and J ends, which lost 4 bases and 9 bases, there was a span of 14 bases. CDR3 length: 13 amino acids. The DNA of the CDR3 is TGTGCCAGCAGCCTAAAAACGGGGGGCACGCAGTATTTT. This sequence encodes CASSLKTGGTQYF.

The chain employs TRBV4-1 and TRBJ2-4; possibly TRBD1 for D (5 bases). Germline V CDR1 and CDR2: MGHRA, YSYEKL. This CDR3 has 15 amino acids. Trimming pared 6 bases from V and 0 bases from J, leaving 12 bases between. The CDR3 here is CASSDSPLAKNIQYF. CDR3 nucleotides: TGCGCCAGCAGTGACAGTCCTCTAGCCAAAAACATTCAGTACTTC.

The J gene is TRBJ2-7, the V gene TRBV28; TRBD1 matches 8 bases. The CDR3 is 13 residues long. Germline assignment: CDR1 MDHEN and CDR2 SYDVKM. The V gene end was trimmed by 7 bases and the J gene end by 1 base; junction bases not matched to a gene: 3. CDR3 bases: TGTGCCAGCACGCAGGGGGCTTCCTACGAGCAGTACGTC. Its protein product is CASTQGASYEQYV.

The gene calls are TRBV9 and TRBJ2-7, with D tentatively TRBD2 (5 bases). The CDR3 is made up of 13 amino acids. CDR1 is SGDLS and CDR2 is YYNGEE in the germline V gene. V was pared by 1 base and J by 7 bases, with 12 bases between. CDR3 DNA: TGTGCCAGCAGCGTAAAAGGGTCGGGGGAGCAGTACTTC. Translated: CASSVKGSGEQYF.

The gene calls are TRBV18 and TRBJ2-1, with a possible D match to TRBD1 (5 bases). The CDR3 has 15 amino acids. The germline V and J ends were trimmed by 3 bases and 0 bases, with 9 bases remaining between them. The germline gives CDR1 KGHSH, CDR2 LQKENI. For the CDR3, the DNA is TGTGCCAGCTCACCCCTCGACAGCTCCTACAATGAGCAGTTCTTC. This encodes CASSPLDSSYNEQFF.